Presented here are 22 T cell receptor beta chains from one specimen sequenced in a study of blood T cell repertoires in COVID-19. Libraries were prepared by immunoSEQ multiplex PCR; TCRdb keeps only in-frame clonotypes and omits some of them. The repertoire holds some 97,000 clones, with 75% to 95% as singletons. Input material: peripheral blood. The receptors derive from a man aged 45 to 65 with acute or convalescent COVID-19.

The chain recombines TRBV19 with TRBJ1-1; TRBD1 matches 8 bases. Germline loops: CDR1 LNHDA, CDR2 SQIVND (reference sequence). Unmatched junction bases numbered 9, after V lost 6 bases and J lost 0 bases. The CDR3 covers 16 residues. CDR3 protein: CASSPRTGMLNTEAFF. Here the CDR3 DNA reads TGTGCCAGTAGCCCGCGGACAGGGATGTTGAACACTGAAGCTTTCTTT. Variable domain in full (rest from reference TRBV19 and TRBJ1-1): DGGITQSPKYLFRKEGQNVTLSCEQNLNHDAMYWYRQDPGQGLRLIYYSQIVNDFQKGDIAEGYSVSREKKESFPLTVTSAQKNPTAFYLCASSPRTGMLNTEAFFGQGTRLTVV.

The chain has TRBV18 and TRBJ1-6; 9 bases match TRBD1. CDR1 is KGHSH, CDR2 LQKENI, per germline. This CDR3 has 14 amino acids. V lost 5 bases to trimming and J lost 9 bases; unmatched junction nucleotides: 5. The CDR3 sequence: CASSAGQGGSPLHF. For the CDR3, the DNA is TGTGCCAGCTCAGCGGGACAGGGTGGTTCACCCCTCCACTTT.

This clone was seen more than once but under ten times. The chain recombines TRBV21-1 with TRBJ2-7; the listed D gene, TRBD2, was not tested against the DNA. TRBV21-1 is reported as a pseudogene. The CDR3 sequence is 15 residues long. This chain's CDR3 is CASSKVCGHGYEQYF. The CDR3 DNA reads as TGTGCCAGCAGCAAAGTCTGCGGGCACGGCTACGAGCAGTACTTC.

CDR3 DNA sequence: TGTGCCATCAGTGAACAGGGGGCGGGGGAGCAGTACTTC. It translates to CAISEQGAGEQYF. This chain connects TRBV10-3 to TRBJ2-7; TRBD1 matches 9 bases. The CDR3 totals 13 residues. Germline V gene data show CDR1 as ENHRY and CDR2 as SYGVKD. Trimming cost V 3 bases and J 7 bases; bases outside gene matches: 4.

This chain links TRBV6-5 with TRBJ1-1, with 7 bases matching TRBD1. The CDR3 sequence is 15 residues long. With 8 bases clipped from V and 0 bases from J, the junction kept 9 bases outside the gene matches. Per the germline V gene, CDR1 is MNHEY and CDR2 is SVGAGI. The CDR3 nucleotides are TGTGCCAGCGTTCCCGACAGGGTCATGAACACTGAAGCTTTCTTT. Its protein is CASVPDRVMNTEAFF.

CDR3 in amino acids: CASSVNPVYEQYF. For the CDR3, the DNA is TGTGCCAGCAGTGTCAACCCAGTATACGAGCAGTACTTC. V gene TRBV2 combines with J gene TRBJ2-7, with D unresolved. Per the germline V gene, CDR1 is SNHLY and CDR2 is FYNNEI. Trimming left V 4 bases short and J 4 bases short, with 11 bases between. CDR3 length: 13 amino acids.

This clone has a handful of counts. This chain links TRBV6-5 with TRBJ2-7; 10 bases line up with TRBD2. The CDR3 runs 15 residues. Trimming cost V 6 bases and J 2 bases; bases outside gene matches: 7. Germline V gene lookup returns CDR1 MNHEY and CDR2 SVGAGI. CDR3 DNA sequence: TGTGCCAGCAGGGCCGGGACTAGCGATACCTACGAGCAGTACTTC. Its protein is CASRAGTSDTYEQYF.

CDR3 residues: CASSIYSGPRDYGYTF. The CDR3 DNA is TGTGCCAGTAGTATCTACAGCGGACCCCGGGACTATGGCTACACCTTC. The chain combines TRBV19 with TRBJ1-2, with D unresolved. With 3 bases removed from V and 3 bases from J, the gap between germline ends came to 17 bases. CDR3 length: 16 residues. Germline CDR1 and CDR2: LNHDA and SQIVND (reference sequence).

The chain couples TRBV2 to TRBJ2-4, with TRBD2 matching over 7 bases. Germline V gene lookup returns CDR1 SNHLY and CDR2 FYNNEI. This CDR3 is 15 amino acids long. The trim removed 8 bases at V and 0 bases at J, leaving 7 bases unmatched. The chain's CDR3 is CASLGLVGAKNIQYF. The CDR3 DNA reads TGTGCCAGCCTCGGACTAGTGGGAGCCAAAAACATTCAGTACTTC.

The chain recombines TRBV2 with TRBJ2-7; the match to TRBD2 covers 10 bases. V shed 4 bases, J shed 3 bases, and the junction held 6 bases outside the gene matches. CDR3 length: 15 residues. CDR1 and CDR2 (germline): SNHLY, FYNNEI. The CDR3 region has the DNA TGTGCCAGCAGTGTGGAGCGGGAGGGCGTCTACGAGCAGTACTTC. Translating it yields CASSVEREGVYEQYF.

CDR3 in amino acids: CASRQANTGELFF. The CDR3 DNA sequence: TGTGCCAGCAGACAGGCGAACACCGGGGAGCTGTTTTTT. The rearrangement uses TRBV6-7 and TRBJ2-2, with D perhaps matching TRBD1 (5 bases). TRBV6-7 is an ORF for which the function is uncertain. Deletions cut 6 bases from V and 0 bases from J, with 5 bases between. The CDR3 totals 13 residues.

The chain is built from TRBV6-1 and TRBJ1-1; 7 bases map to TRBD1. V was clipped by 2 bases and J by 5 bases; unmatched bases: 11. The germline CDR1 and CDR2 sequences are MNHNS and SASEGT. The CDR3 has 16 residues. CDR3 sequence: CASSEFPTGVGTEAFF. CDR3 DNA: TGTGCCAGCAGTGAATTCCCTACAGGGGTTGGGACTGAAGCTTTCTTT.

The chain combines TRBV30 with TRBJ2-5; possible D gene TRBD1, 5 bases. Deletions cut 3 bases from V and 2 bases from J, with 7 bases between. The V gene's germline CDR1 is GTSNPN and CDR2 SVGIG (reference sequence). This CDR3 has 12 residues. The CDR3 spells CAWSSGQETQYF. The CDR3 region has the DNA TGTGCCTGGAGCTCAGGGCAAGAGACCCAGTACTTC.

The chain has TRBV6-5 and TRBJ2-7; perhaps TRBD2 as D (7 bases). This CDR3 is built from 14 residues. V was clipped by 6 bases and J by 4 bases, with 16 bases between them. CDR1 MNHEY and CDR2 SVGAGI come from the germline V gene. CDR3 coding DNA: TGTGCCAGCAGGTGGGGGGGGCGCCCATACGAGCAGTACTTC. Translating gives CASRWGGRPYEQYF.

The chain uses TRBV12-3 or TRBV12-4 and TRBJ2-3; the D is unclear. Trimming stripped 2 bases from V and 6 bases from J, with 6 bases between. The CDR3 length is 12 residues. CDR3 in amino acids: CASSLKADTQYF. The CDR3 DNA is TGTGCCAGCAGTTTAAAAGCGGATACGCAGTATTTT.

This sequence joins TRBV5-6 and TRBJ2-7; 11 bases are shared with TRBD1. This CDR3 has 16 amino acids. With V trimmed by 5 bases and J by 6 bases, 13 bases remained unmatched. Germline assignment: CDR1 SGHDT and CDR2 YYEEEE. As DNA, the CDR3 is TGTGCCAGCAGTTATGTCCCCGGGACAGGGGGTCGCGAGCAGTACTTC. Amino acid sequence: CASSYVPGTGGREQYF. Filled out from reference TRBV5-6 and TRBJ2-7, the complete variable domain reads DAGVTQSPTHLIKTRGQQVTLRCSPKSGHDTVSWYQQALGQGPQFIFQYYEEEERQRGNFPDRFSGHQFPNYSSELNVNALLLGDSALYLCASSYVPGTGGREQYFGPGTRLTVT.

The rearrangement links TRBV7-6 to TRBJ2-1, with TRBD2 as a possible D gene (8 bases). The V gene lost 5 bases and the J gene lost 8 bases, with 25 bases spanning the gap. CDR1 and CDR2 (germline): SGHVS, FNYEAQ. There are 17 residues in the CDR3. As DNA, the CDR3 is TGTGCCAGCAGCCCACGAGTCGCGGGAGGCCAGGGGGATGAGCAGTTCTTC. Encoded protein: CASSPRVAGGQGDEQFF. Variable domain in full (rest from reference TRBV7-6 and TRBJ2-1): GAGVSQSPRYKVTKRGQDVALRCDPISGHVSLYWYRQALGQGPEFLTYFNYEAQQDKSGLPNDRFSAERPEGSISTLTIQRTEQRDSAMYRCASSPRVAGGQGDEQFFGPGTRLTVL.

V usage is TRBV27 and J usage is TRBJ1-6, with TRBD1 matching over 8 bases. Looked up from germline, CDR1 is MNHEY and CDR2 is SMNVEV (reference sequence). The V segment lost 6 bases and the J segment 7 bases; nucleotides outside the gene matches: 5. CDR3 length: 14 amino acids. CDR3 sequence (DNA): TGTGCCAGCAGGGGACAGGCTGGCAATTCACCCCTCCACTTT. This translates into CASRGQAGNSPLHF.

V is TRBV28 and J is TRBJ2-7; tentatively, D is TRBD2 (6 bases). Trimming took 4 bases from V and 1 from J, leaving 14 bases between them. Germline-derived CDR1 and CDR2 are MDHEN and SYDVKM. This CDR3 spans 15 amino acids. The CDR3 DNA follows: TGTGCCAGCAGTTGGGCTGGGGGGAGATCCTACGAGCAGTACTTC. This codes for CASSWAGGRSYEQYF.

V and J are TRBV19 and TRBJ2-1, with TRBD1 matching over 9 bases. With V trimmed by 6 bases and J by 2 bases, 2 bases remained unmatched. Germline CDR1 and CDR2: LNHDA and SQIVND (reference sequence). CDR3 length: 14 residues. Here the CDR3 DNA reads TGTGCCAGTAGCTGGGACAGGGCCTACAATGAGCAGTTCTTC. It codes for CASSWDRAYNEQFF.

The rearrangement uses TRBV6-5 and TRBJ1-4; 8 bases are shared with TRBD1. There are 16 residues in the CDR3. In germline, CDR1 is MNHEY, CDR2 SVGAGI. Trimming took 4 bases from V and 4 from J; bases not matched to a gene: 8. The CDR3 DNA reads TGTGCCAGCAGTTCCATCAGGACAGGGCTTAATGAAAAACTGTTTTTT. Translating it yields CASSSIRTGLNEKLFF.

V and J are TRBV5-1 and TRBJ2-7; 12 nucleotides agree with TRBD1. CDR1 is SGHRS and CDR2 is YFSETQ in the germline V gene. The V and J ends lost 4 bases and 5 bases, in that order; junction bases with no gene match: 7. This CDR3 region has 15 residues. This CDR3 is CASSQGTGGVNEQYF. CDR3 nucleotide sequence: TGCGCCAGCAGCCAGGGGACAGGGGGCGTCAACGAGCAGTACTTC.